Below are 27 T cell receptor beta chains sequenced from a single sample in a study of spatial heterogeneity in lung cancer. Specified time point: sample taken at primary tumor resection. TCRdb independently ran MiXCR on the 5' RACE reads; one entry per CDR3 protein. The data contain several thousand distinct CDR3 sequences, over 9.5% of them singletons. Specimen: normal lung tissue next to the tumor, collected at surgery. The receptors shown here come from a male donor with early-stage non-small cell lung cancer.

This clonotype was observed at least ten times. This chain joins TRBV18 and TRBJ1-1; tentatively, D is TRBD1 (5 bases). V lost 6 bases, J lost 0 bases, and 14 bases lay in between. The CDR3 totals 15 residues. Germline lookup yields CDR1 KGHSH and CDR2 LQKENI. CDR3 coding DNA: TGTGCCAGCTCCGTGGCGGACACAATGAACACTGAAGCTTTCTTT. Protein sequence: CASSVADTMNTEAFF.

The sample holds a few counts of this clonotype. The V call is TRBV6-5, the J call TRBJ2-7; D remains ambiguous. V dropped 8 bases and J dropped 4 bases, with 18 bases sitting between them. Germline assignment: CDR1 MNHEY and CDR2 SVGAGI. The length of the CDR3 is 14 residues. The CDR3 protein is CASPWEPLRYEQYF. CDR3 bases: TGTGCCAGCCCTTGGGAACCTCTCCGTTACGAGCAGTACTTC.

This clonotype has a handful of counts. V usage is TRBV10-3 and J usage is TRBJ2-3; tentative D call: TRBD2 (6 bases). V was shortened by 7 bases and J by 6 bases, with 20 bases between the two germline ends. The CDR3 covers 15 residues. Looked up from germline, CDR1 is ENHRY and CDR2 is SYGVKD. The CDR3 region is CAIKEGIDLLDTQYF. CDR3 bases: TGTGCCATCAAGGAGGGCATAGACCTTTTGGATACGCAGTATTTT.

In its sample, this clonotype was seen many times. The gene calls are TRBV7-3 and TRBJ2-3, with 10 bases matching TRBD2. CDR1 and CDR2 from the germline V gene are SGHTA and FQGTGA. Losses at the gene ends were 5 bases for V and 1 base for J; bases not matched to a gene: 9. The CDR3 is 17 amino acids. DNA of the CDR3: TGTGCCAGCAGCCCCGCCCCCAGCGGGGGGGGCACAGATACGCAGTATTTT. Residues: CASSPAPSGGGTDTQYF.

This clonotype has at least ten counts. The chain carries TRBV19 and TRBJ2-4; D is undetermined. CDR3 length: 12 residues. The ends were cut back, 3 bases at V and 2 bases at J, with 2 bases in the middle. CDR1 is LNHDA, CDR2 SQIVND, per germline (reference sequence). In DNA, the CDR3 is TGTGCCAGTAGTATCTCCAAAAACATTCAGTACTTC. Protein sequence: CASSISKNIQYF.

This clonotype appeared a few times. This sequence joins TRBV7-6 and TRBJ2-1; 7 bases align to TRBD2. The CDR3 spans 16 residues. J lost 6 bases, V lost 5 bases, and 13 bases had no gene match. Germline lookup yields CDR1 SGHVS and CDR2 FNYEAQ. The chain's CDR3 is CASSLLASGPGNEQFF. In nucleotides, the CDR3 is TGTGCCAGCAGCCTCCTTGCTAGCGGTCCGGGCAATGAGCAGTTCTTC.

The table lists this clonotype with a few counts. The chain has TRBV30 and TRBJ2-5; maybe TRBD2 (5 bases). Germline V CDR1 and CDR2: GTSNPN, SVGIG (reference sequence). CDR3 size: 15 residues. Deletions cut 0 bases from V and 1 base from J, with 12 bases between. CDR3 protein: CAWSVAADLQETQYF. The DNA of the CDR3 is TGTGCCTGGAGTGTAGCGGCAGACCTCCAAGAGACCCAGTACTTC.

This clonotype was observed at least ten times. V usage is TRBV12-3 or TRBV12-4 and J usage is TRBJ2-7; no definite D call. Trimming took 3 bases from V and 6 from J, leaving 6 bases between them. The CDR3 is 11 residues long. The CDR3 reads CASSFGREQYF. CDR3 in DNA: TGTGCCAGCAGTTTTGGGCGCGAGCAGTACTTC.

By share, this clonotype counts as medium-sized (0.01 to 0.1%). The chain has TRBV6-1 and TRBJ1-1; D not resolved. CDR3 length: 13 amino acids. V was cut by 10 bases and J by 5 bases, with 17 bases left in between. Germline-derived CDR1 and CDR2 are MNHNS and SASEGT. The CDR3 bases are TGTGCCACCTCCCGAGATGAAGGGACTGAAGCTTTCTTT. Its translation is CATSRDEGTEAFF.

This clonotype was seen only once. This rearrangement joins TRBV20-1 to TRBJ1-5, with TRBD1 identical over 9 bases. Germline assignment: CDR1 DFQATT and CDR2 SNEGSKA (reference sequence). The ends lost 6 bases at V and 3 bases at J; junction bases unmatched: 9. CDR3 size: 15 residues. The CDR3: CSATGTGPSNQPQHF. Here the CDR3 DNA reads TGCAGTGCGACCGGGACAGGGCCTTCCAATCAGCCCCAGCATTTT.

This clonotype was observed many times. The genes are TRBV6-5 and TRBJ2-4; D may be TRBD1 (5 bases). The ends were cut back, 5 bases at V and 4 bases at J, with 15 bases in the middle. CDR3 length: 15 amino acids. Germline CDR1 is MNHEY and CDR2 is SVGAGI. CDR3 protein: CASSGDPTAKNIQYF. The CDR3 DNA reads as TGTGCCAGCAGTGGCGACCCGACAGCTAAAAACATTCAGTACTTC.

This clonotype is medium-sized within its sample. The chain uses TRBV5-6 and TRBJ2-3; D is perhaps TRBD2 (6 bases). V was shortened by 4 bases and J by 1 base, with 13 bases between the two germline ends. CDR3 size: 15 residues. Germline lookup yields CDR1 SGHDT and CDR2 YYEEEE. CDR3: CASSPGEFGTDTQYF. The CDR3 nucleotides read TGTGCCAGCAGCCCGGGGGAATTTGGCACAGATACGCAGTATTTT.

This clonotype was counted many times. V is TRBV6-5 and J is TRBJ1-4; the D gene is possibly TRBD1 (6 bases). Between the trimmed V and J ends, which lost 2 bases and 1 base, there was a span of 8 bases. The CDR3 covers 15 residues. CDR1 is MNHEY and CDR2 is SVGAGI in the germline V gene. The CDR3 region has the DNA TGTGCCAGCAGTTACACGACAGGAACTAATGAAAAACTGTTTTTT. Protein: CASSYTTGTNEKLFF.

The V and J genes are TRBV4-1 and TRBJ1-1; D perhaps matches TRBD1 (5 bases). V shed 0 bases and J shed 11 bases, with 19 bases lying between them. The CDR3 length is 15 residues. Germline V gene sequence: CDR1 MGHRA, CDR2 YSYEKL. In DNA, the CDR3 is TGCGCCAGCAGCCAAGAGGGGAGGCCCGGGGGAACGGCTTTCTTT. It encodes CASSQEGRPGGTAFF.

This clonotype was found many times. The chain has TRBV20-1 and TRBJ2-3, with 8 bases aligning to TRBD2. CDR3 length: 15 residues. Trimming at V came to 1 base and at J to 2 bases, leaving 5 bases not matched to a gene. Germline CDR1 reads DFQATT; CDR2 reads SNEGSKA (reference sequence). The CDR3 nucleotides are TGCAGTGCTAGAGCCCGGGGGGGGGCCACAGATACGCAGTATTTT. It yields the protein CSARARGGATDTQYF.

This clonotype was counted at least ten times. V gene TRBV9 combines with J gene TRBJ2-5, with 9 bases that match TRBD1. V lost 4 bases to trimming and J lost 4 bases; unmatched junction nucleotides: 5. The CDR3 loop spans 14 amino acids. The germline gives CDR1 SGDLS, CDR2 YYNGEE. The CDR3 here is CASSPRTGVETQYF. The CDR3, as DNA: TGTGCCAGCAGCCCCCGGACAGGGGTAGAGACCCAGTACTTC.

Sample share makes this clonotype medium-sized. The CDR3 here is CASSWTSGRAISYNEQFF. The DNA of the CDR3 is TGTGCCAGCAGCTGGACTAGCGGGAGGGCCATCTCCTACAATGAGCAGTTCTTC. V gene TRBV5-6 combines with J gene TRBJ2-1; 15 nucleotides line up with TRBD2. This CDR3 has 18 residues. Germline V gene sequence: CDR1 SGHDT, CDR2 YYEEEE. V dropped 3 bases and J dropped 0; count of bases not matched to a gene: 4.

This clonotype has a count of ten or more. This CDR3 reads CASSEWDRGAYEQYF. As DNA, the CDR3 is TGTGCCAGCAGTGAATGGGACAGGGGCGCATACGAGCAGTACTTC. This chain connects TRBV2 to TRBJ2-7; 10 bases align to TRBD1. This CDR3 is 15 amino acids long. The ends lost 2 bases at V and 4 bases at J; junction bases unmatched: 5. Germline assignment: CDR1 SNHLY and CDR2 FYNNEI. Full variable domain (remainder filled in from reference TRBV2 and TRBJ2-7): EPEVTQTPSHQVTQMGQEVILRCVPISNHLYFYWYRQILGQKVEFLVSFYNNEISEKSEIFDDQFSVERPDGSNFTLKIRSTKLEDSAMYFCASSEWDRGAYEQYFGPGTRLTVT.

The rearrangement uses TRBV6-1 and TRBJ1-1; the D is unclear. Trimming took off 2 bases at V and 6 bases at J, with 4 bases between the two ends. Per the germline V gene, CDR1 is MNHNS and CDR2 is SASEGT. CDR3 size: 11 residues. CDR3 in DNA: TGTGCCAGCAGTGAAACAGCTGAAGCTTTCTTT. Protein: CASSETAEAFF.

This clonotype was detected many times. V usage is TRBV5-1 and J usage is TRBJ1-1; TRBD1 aligns across 8 bases. This CDR3 comprises 16 residues. CDR1 and CDR2 (germline): SGHRS, YFSETQ. Trimming cost V 0 bases and J 4 bases; bases outside gene matches: 8. As DNA, the CDR3 is TGCGCCAGCAGCTTGGTTCCCCAGGGGGCCGGCACTGAAGCTTTCTTT. This codes for CASSLVPQGAGTEAFF.

This clonotype was counted many times. The genes are TRBV7-2 and TRBJ2-5; 9 bases match TRBD2. CDR1 SGHTA and CDR2 FQGNSA come from the germline V gene. V shed 5 bases and J 3 bases; nucleotides not matched to a gene: 16. There are 18 residues in the CDR3. The CDR3 here is CASSLPGSGSLGEETQYF. The CDR3 DNA reads TGTGCCAGCAGCCTACCCGGTAGCGGGAGTCTGGGGGAAGAGACCCAGTACTTC.

This clonotype is categorized as medium-sized (0.01 to 0.1%). The rearrangement uses TRBV20-1 and TRBJ2-4; 7 nucleotides line up with TRBD2. The CDR3 is 15 amino acids. Looked up from germline, CDR1 is DFQATT and CDR2 is SNEGSKA (reference sequence). V shed 0 bases and J 3 bases; nucleotides not matched to a gene: 5. The CDR3 protein is CSARDSGISKNIQYF. CDR3 sequence (DNA): TGCAGTGCTAGAGACAGCGGGATCAGCAAAAACATTCAGTACTTC.

This clonotype is medium-sized (0.01 to 0.1%) by share. The rearrangement joins TRBV6-6 to TRBJ1-2, with TRBD1 matching over 7 bases. This CDR3 has 13 amino acids. J lost 5 bases, V lost 2 bases, and 2 bases had no gene match. CDR1 is MNHNY and CDR2 is SVGAGI in the germline V gene (reference sequence). This CDR3 reads CASSYGTVYGYTF. CDR3 nucleotides: TGTGCCAGCAGTTACGGGACAGTGTATGGCTACACCTTC.

This clonotype was observed many times. This chain joins TRBV29-1 and TRBJ1-1; no reliable D call. The germline V gene encodes CDR1 SQVTM and CDR2 ANQGSEA. This CDR3 region has 14 residues. The V gene lost 0 bases and the J gene lost 5 bases, with 13 bases spanning the gap. This CDR3 is CSVEDQTLGTEAFF. DNA for the CDR3: TGCAGCGTTGAAGATCAGACATTGGGTACTGAAGCTTTCTTT.

This clonotype showed up many times. The chain combines TRBV4-3 with TRBJ2-7, with a possible D match to TRBD2 (5 bases). V dropped 3 bases and J dropped 5 bases, with 17 bases sitting between them. In germline, CDR1 is LGHNA, CDR2 YSLEER. CDR3 length: 15 residues. Here the CDR3 DNA reads TGCGCCAGCAGCCAGGACGGGAACCGACTAAACGAGCAGTACTTC. Translating it yields CASSQDGNRLNEQYF.

In this sample, this clonotype is medium-sized. V is TRBV20-1 and J is TRBJ2-1, with D possibly matching TRBD1 (5 bases). V shed 2 bases and J shed 7 bases, with 9 bases lying between them. CDR3 length: 12 residues. CDR1 and CDR2 (germline): DFQATT, SNEGSKA (reference sequence). The CDR3 reads CSARTPGNEQFF. CDR3 coding DNA: TGCAGTGCTAGAACCCCAGGGAATGAGCAGTTCTTC.

This clonotype is categorized as medium-sized. V usage is TRBV28 and J usage is TRBJ2-5; D may be TRBD1 or TRBD2 (5 bases each). The CDR3 is made up of 15 amino acids. Trimming stripped 3 bases from V and 1 base from J, with 12 bases between. Germline assignment: CDR1 MDHEN and CDR2 SYDVKM. CDR3 amino acids: CASSFKWDPQETQYF. In nucleotides, the CDR3 is TGTGCCAGCAGTTTCAAGTGGGACCCCCAAGAGACCCAGTACTTC.